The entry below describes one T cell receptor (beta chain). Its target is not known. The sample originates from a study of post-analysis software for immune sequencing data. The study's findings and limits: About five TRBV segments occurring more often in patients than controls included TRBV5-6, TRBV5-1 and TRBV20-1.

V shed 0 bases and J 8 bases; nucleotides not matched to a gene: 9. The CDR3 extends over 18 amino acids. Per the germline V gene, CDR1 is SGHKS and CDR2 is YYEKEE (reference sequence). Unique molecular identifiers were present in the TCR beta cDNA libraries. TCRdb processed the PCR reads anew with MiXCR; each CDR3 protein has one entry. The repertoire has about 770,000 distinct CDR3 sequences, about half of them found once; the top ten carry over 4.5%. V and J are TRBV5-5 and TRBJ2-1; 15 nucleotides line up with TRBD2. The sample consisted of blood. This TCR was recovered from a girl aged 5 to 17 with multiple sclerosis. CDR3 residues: CASSLGPPGLAGGHEQFF. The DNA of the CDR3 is TGTGCCAGCAGCTTGGGGCCTCCGGGACTAGCGGGAGGACATGAGCAGTTCTTC.